This T cell receptor beta chain came from a study of CXCR3-negative and CXCR3-positive naive CD8 T cells. Points from the study as a whole: TCR interaction strength was inferred from TRB CDR3 physicochemistry, as CD5 matched across naive subsets.

The TRB libraries of cDNA were built by UMI-labeled 5' RACE. Reprocessing the 5' RACE reads, TCRdb reports a single entry for every CDR3 protein and omits DNA. In total, the table holds 100,000 to 150,000 distinct CDR3 sequences. Worth noting for this clonotype: The antigen is undetermined.

The CDR3 totals 14 residues. The receptor's source is a human donor in good health. Some clones in this sample may be carry-over from other donors' samples. The chain carries TRBV12-3 or TRBV12-4 and TRBJ2-7. The sequencing sample was made of naive CXCR3- CD8+ T cells from blood. Subset denoted: CD45RO-CCR7+CD27+CD95- naive CD8+ T cells lacking CXCR3 (TNR3-). This CDR3 is CASSLSGTHYEQYF.